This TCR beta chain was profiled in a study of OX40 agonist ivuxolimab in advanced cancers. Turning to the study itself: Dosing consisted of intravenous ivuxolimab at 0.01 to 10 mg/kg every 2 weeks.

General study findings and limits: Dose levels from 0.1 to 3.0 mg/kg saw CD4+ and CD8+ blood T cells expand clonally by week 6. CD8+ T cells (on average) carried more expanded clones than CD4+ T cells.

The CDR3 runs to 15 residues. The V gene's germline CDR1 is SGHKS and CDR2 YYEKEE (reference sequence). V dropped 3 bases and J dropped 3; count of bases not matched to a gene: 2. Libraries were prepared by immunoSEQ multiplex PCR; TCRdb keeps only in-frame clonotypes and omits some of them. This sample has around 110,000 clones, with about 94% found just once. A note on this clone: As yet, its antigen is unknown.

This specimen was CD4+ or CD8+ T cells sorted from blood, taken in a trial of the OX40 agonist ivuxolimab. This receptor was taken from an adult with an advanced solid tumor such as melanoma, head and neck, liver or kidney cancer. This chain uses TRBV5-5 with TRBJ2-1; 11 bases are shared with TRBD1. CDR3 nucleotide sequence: TGTGCCAGCAGCTGGACAGGGGGCGTCTACAATGAGCAGTTCTTC. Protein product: CASSWTGGVYNEQFF.